This T cell receptor (beta chain) was retrieved from a study of T-cell reconstitution after alpha-beta-depleted transplantation in children. A library of TCRbeta sequences, prepared with unique molecular identifiers, was generated. TCRdb independently ran MiXCR on the PCR reads; one entry per CDR3 protein. The sample consists of about 110,000 distinct CDR3 sequences, 10% to 13% of them appearing once. This clonotype was detected ten times or more. The receptor was isolated from a human donor who donated a stem cell graft to a child with acute lymphoblastic leukemia. The specimen was PBMCs from the stem cell graft donor, collected from the stem cell graft.

CDR3 loop: CASSQSTASNQPQHF. CDR3 coding DNA: TGTGCCAGCAGCCAATCGACAGCGTCCAATCAGCCCCAGCATTTT. This rearrangement joins TRBV16 to TRBJ1-5; maybe TRBD1 (5 bases). The germline V gene has CDR1 KGHSY and CDR2 FQNENV. Trimming pared 0 bases from V and 3 bases from J, leaving 9 bases between. This CDR3 spans 15 amino acids.